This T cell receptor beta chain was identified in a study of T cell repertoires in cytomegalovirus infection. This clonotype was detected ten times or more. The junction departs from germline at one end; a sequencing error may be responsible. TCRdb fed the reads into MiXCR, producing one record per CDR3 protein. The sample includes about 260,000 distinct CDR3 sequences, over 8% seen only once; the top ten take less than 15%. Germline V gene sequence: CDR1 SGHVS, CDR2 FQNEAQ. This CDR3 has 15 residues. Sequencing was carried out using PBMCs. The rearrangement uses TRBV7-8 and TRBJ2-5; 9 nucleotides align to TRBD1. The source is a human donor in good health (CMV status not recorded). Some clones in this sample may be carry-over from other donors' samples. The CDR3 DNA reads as TGCGCCAGCAGCTCAGACAGGGGGATCCAAGAGACCCAGTACTTC. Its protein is CASSSDRGIQETQYF.